The source of this T cell receptor beta chain is a study of shared T cell receptors in the human thymus. CDR1 is MNHNS and CDR2 is SASEGT in the germline V gene. Trimming pared 6 bases from V and 6 bases from J, leaving 14 bases between. The CDR3 contains 13 residues. Libraries were prepared by immunoSEQ multiplex PCR; TCRdb keeps only in-frame clonotypes and omits some of them. The top ten hold about 0.01% of the sample, which has hundreds of thousands of clones, roughly 90% seen once. The data also belong to a second study, concerning human thymus T cells. In that study: Donation came from healthy Finnish infants having corrective surgery for congenital heart defects. Overlap was high between thymic repertoires from unrelated individuals, as reported in related research.

The TCR sequence derives from a boy under two years old with a congenital heart defect. This chain joins TRBV6-1 and TRBJ1-1; D gene ambiguous. The source material was thymocytes. The CDR3 DNA sequence: TGTGCCAGCAGCGCCCTTGCGGAGTCTGAAGCTTTCTTT. Its translation: CASSALAESEAFF.